This T cell receptor beta chain was sequenced in a study of identifying expanded T cells in peripheral blood. Comments on this clone: What it binds is not known.

Collection occurred without any documented infections or immune events in donors. Method: immunoSEQ multiplex PCR; TCRdb's copy keeps in-frame clones and lacks some. Of 100,000 to 150,000 clones listed, approximately 86% are singletons. Study results and caveats: About 1.2 clones differed between technical replicates, versus around 15 and 19 over time. Variance in clone template counts between approximately two-week samples significantly increased with total template count across all healthy donors.

Germline CDR1 and CDR2: SGDLS and YYNGEE. The CDR3 spans 16 residues. The V gene end was trimmed by 0 bases and the J gene end by 5 bases; junction bases not matched to a gene: 6. The rearrangement uses TRBV9 and TRBJ2-5, with TRBD1 matching over 11 bases. Source material: blood. This TCR was sampled from a person between 18 and 70 years old in good health. In nucleotides, the CDR3 is TGTGCCAGCAGCGTAGTGGCGGGACAGGGGGATGAGACCCAGTACTTC. It translates to CASSVVAGQGDETQYF.